Following are 26 T cell receptor beta chains from one sample sequenced in a study of T cells in Graves' hyperthyroidism and ophthalmopathy. RNA transcripts gave rise to amplified TCR beta CDR3 regions. HTBI primers were employed in a first-round RT-PCR of the TCR CDR3. TCRdb reprocessed the multiplex PCR reads via MiXCR and lists one record per CDR3 protein. The sample has about 200,000 distinct CDR3 sequences; about 17% are singletons. Sequenced material: blood. The origin of the receptors is a man aged 35 to 55 with Graves' hyperthyroidism.

The J gene is TRBJ2-1, the V gene TRBV7-6; 8 bases fit TRBD1. Germline CDR1 reads SGHVS; CDR2 reads FNYEAQ. With 10 bases clipped from V and 10 bases from J, the junction kept 9 bases outside the gene matches. The CDR3 length is 12 residues. The CDR3 nucleotides are TGTGCCACCTCTCTAGACAGGGGAGAGCAGTTCTTC. This translates into CATSLDRGEQFF.

This clonotype showed up many times. J is TRBJ1-6 and V is TRBV6-1, with unresolved D. Looked up from germline, CDR1 is MNHNS and CDR2 is SASEGT. This CDR3 is 14 amino acids long. The ends were cut back, 5 bases at V and 4 bases at J, with 9 bases in the middle. The CDR3 loop is CASSPPGYNSPLHF. The CDR3 DNA reads TGTGCCAGCAGTCCCCCGGGGTATAATTCACCCCTCCACTTT.

Many counts were recorded for this clonotype. This chain connects TRBV5-1 to TRBJ2-7, with D possibly TRBD2 on 5 matching bases. The ends were cut back, 4 bases at V and 2 bases at J, with 13 bases in the middle. From germline, CDR1 is SGHRS and CDR2 YFSETQ. The length of the CDR3 is 14 residues. The chain's CDR3 is CASSTYREAYEQYF. DNA of the CDR3: TGCGCCAGCAGCACCTACCGGGAAGCCTACGAGCAGTACTTC. The full variable domain, with the rest looked up from reference TRBV5-1 and TRBJ2-7, is KAGVTQTPRYLIKTRGQQVTLSCSPISGHRSVSWYQQTPGQGLQFLFEYFSETQRNKGNFPGRFSGRQFSNSRSEMNVSTLELGDSALYLCASSTYREAYEQYFGPGTRLTVT.

This clonotype was seen repeatedly, ten times or more. The chain employs TRBV7-2 and TRBJ1-5, with D unclear. CDR1 and CDR2 (germline): SGHTA, FQGNSA. The CDR3 length is 14 residues. V lost 1 base, J lost 3 bases, and 7 bases lay in between. CDR3 coding DNA: TGTGCCAGCAGCTTAGAGGGCCTCAATCAGCCCCAGCATTTT. Protein sequence: CASSLEGLNQPQHF.

This clonotype was picked up a small number of times. This chain uses TRBV6-1 with TRBJ2-1, with D tentatively TRBD1 (7 bases). Germline V gene sequence: CDR1 MNHNS, CDR2 SASEGT. The germline V and J ends were trimmed by 5 bases and 3 bases, with 14 bases remaining between them. This CDR3 has 15 residues. CDR3 amino acids: CASSLQGGVYNEQFF. The DNA for the CDR3 is TGTGCCAGCAGTCTTCAGGGGGGTGTCTACAATGAGCAGTTCTTC.

CDR3 protein: CAISESGGHLTGELFF. CDR3 DNA: TGTGCCATCAGTGAGTCGGGGGGACACCTCACCGGGGAGCTGTTTTTT. The chain employs TRBV10-3 and TRBJ2-2, with D perhaps given as TRBD1 or TRBD2 (6 bases each). V was clipped by 0 bases and J by 4 bases, with 12 bases between them. Germline-derived CDR1 and CDR2 are ENHRY and SYGVKD. The CDR3 loop spans 16 amino acids.

This sequence joins TRBV20-1 and TRBJ1-3; D unresolved. V was trimmed by 0 bases and J by 4 bases, leaving 19 bases between them. The CDR3 contains 17 residues. Germline CDR1 DFQATT, CDR2 SNEGSKA (reference sequence). The CDR3 DNA is TGCAGTGCTAGAGACCCCACCCGCAGACAAGGGGGAAACACCATATATTTT. It codes for CSARDPTRRQGGNTIYF.

This clonotype was seen at least ten times. The chain has TRBV20-1 and TRBJ2-7, with D tentatively TRBD1 or TRBD2 (5 bases each). Germline V gene data show CDR1 as DFQATT and CDR2 as SNEGSKA (reference sequence). There are 15 residues in the CDR3. The ends were cut back, 3 bases at V and 0 bases at J, with 15 bases in the middle. CDR3: CSASLYGTASYEQYF. The CDR3 DNA is TGCAGTGCTAGCCTGTATGGGACGGCCTCCTACGAGCAGTACTTC.

This clonotype showed up many times. CDR3 in amino acids: CASSQSRPSEQFF. CDR3 coding DNA: TGTGCCAGCAGCCAATCCCGGCCCAGTGAGCAGTTCTTC. J is TRBJ2-1 and V is TRBV3-1; no reliable D call. Trimming removed 2 bases from V and 9 bases from J, with 11 bases in between. Germline V lookup: CDR1 LGHDT, CDR2 YNNKEL (reference sequence). This CDR3 spans 13 amino acids.

This clonotype was detected ten times or more. This CDR3 is CASSQRTGGVTEAFF. The CDR3 DNA reads as TGTGCCAGCAGCCAGAGGACAGGGGGCGTCACTGAAGCTTTCTTT. V gene TRBV3-1 combines with J gene TRBJ1-1; TRBD1 aligns across 11 bases. The CDR3 extends over 15 amino acids. Trimming removed 3 bases from V and 4 bases from J; junction bases left unmatched: 4. Germline V gene lookup returns CDR1 LGHDT and CDR2 YNNKEL (reference sequence).

In this sample, this clonotype turned up many times. The chain has TRBV2 and TRBJ1-5; D is uncertain. Germline CDR1 SNHLY, CDR2 FYNNEI. The ends were cut back, 3 bases at V and 0 bases at J, with 12 bases in the middle. This CDR3 spans 16 amino acids. The CDR3 DNA reads as TGTGCCAGCAGTGATTATGGAGGATATAGCAATCAGCCCCAGCATTTT. It specifies CASSDYGGYSNQPQHF.

The chain carries TRBV7-6 and TRBJ2-2; possibly TRBD1 for D (7 bases). CDR1 is SGHVS, CDR2 FNYEAQ, per germline. Trimming left V 0 bases short and J 6 bases short, with 17 bases between. This CDR3 contains 17 residues. In DNA form, the CDR3 reads TGTGCCAGCAGCTTAGCGCAAGGAGGGGGCGGGTCCGGGGAGCTGTTTTTT. Amino acids: CASSLAQGGGGSGELFF.

The chain employs TRBV6-2 or TRBV6-3 and TRBJ1-2; tentative D call: TRBD1 (6 bases). V gave up 7 bases and J gave up 4 bases, with 13 bases separating them. The germline CDR1 and CDR2 sequences are MNHEY and SVGEGT. The CDR3 covers 13 residues. CDR3: CASTKDRPYGYTF. In nucleotides, the CDR3 is TGTGCCAGCACCAAAGACAGGCCCTATGGCTACACCTTC.

This clonotype was observed many times. The chain has TRBV20-1 and TRBJ1-2, with 9 bases aligning to TRBD1. The germline gives CDR1 DFQATT, CDR2 SNEGSKA (reference sequence). CDR3 length: 15 residues. J was trimmed by 8 bases and V by 4 bases; bases with no gene match: 14. The CDR3 loop reads CSANLLQGAKGGYTF. DNA of the CDR3: TGCAGTGCTAACCTACTACAGGGGGCGAAAGGAGGCTACACCTTC.

This clonotype was seen a few times. The chain couples TRBV5-6 to TRBJ2-5; perhaps TRBD1 as D (6 bases). Trimming removed 0 bases at V and 4 bases at J, with 10 bases between. The CDR3 has 14 amino acids. Germline values: CDR1 SGHDT, CDR2 YYEEEE. DNA for the CDR3: TGTGCCAGCAGCTTGGAGGTAGGGGGAGAGACCCAGTACTTC. It translates to CASSLEVGGETQYF. The full variable domain, rest sourced from reference TRBV5-6 and TRBJ2-5, is DAGVTQSPTHLIKTRGQQVTLRCSPKSGHDTVSWYQQALGQGPQFIFQYYEEEERQRGNFPDRFSGHQFPNYSSELNVNALLLGDSALYLCASSLEVGGETQYFGPGTRLLVL.

The V and J genes are TRBV20-1 and TRBJ1-2, with TRBD1 matching 8 bases. The CDR3 contains 15 residues. Looked up from germline, CDR1 is DFQATT and CDR2 is SNEGSKA (reference sequence). With V trimmed by 5 bases and J by 5 bases, 13 bases remained unmatched. In DNA form, the CDR3 reads TGCAGTGCTCTTACATTTAGGACAGGGCCTTATGGCTACACCTTC. Translated, it gives CSALTFRTGPYGYTF.

This clonotype has ten or more counts. This CDR3 is CAWNRANTGELFF. In DNA, the CDR3 is TGTGCCTGGAATAGGGCTAACACCGGGGAGCTGTTTTTT. This chain uses TRBV30 with TRBJ2-2; no definite D call. The CDR3 contains 13 residues. Germline assignment: CDR1 GTSNPN and CDR2 SVGIG (reference sequence). The V end was cut by 4 bases, the J end by 2 bases, with 8 bases between.

Only one count was recorded for this clonotype. The chain links TRBV20-1 to TRBJ1-4, with D possibly being TRBD1 (5 bases). Germline assignment: CDR1 DFQATT and CDR2 SNEGSKA (reference sequence). V was cut by 4 bases and J by 8 bases, with 23 bases left in between. The CDR3 covers 16 residues. The CDR3 sequence is CSATLGGRGAVEKLFF. The CDR3 DNA is TGCAGTGCTACCCTGGGCGGGAGGGGCGCGGTGGAAAAACTGTTTTTT.

The table lists this clonotype with many counts. The chain employs TRBV11-1 and TRBJ1-1, with 7 bases identical to TRBD1. The CDR3 has 15 amino acids. Trimming removed 5 bases from V and 1 base from J; junction bases left unmatched: 7. Germline V gene sequence: CDR1 SGHAT, CDR2 FQDESV (reference sequence). CDR3 loop: CASSDNAGGNTEAFF. The CDR3 region has the DNA TGTGCCAGCAGCGATAATGCAGGGGGGAACACTGAAGCTTTCTTT.

This clonotype was observed a few times. The chain links TRBV2 to TRBJ1-2; 9 bases are a match to TRBD1. The ends lost 5 bases at V and 0 bases at J; junction bases unmatched: 1. The CDR3 has 14 residues. Germline CDR1 is SNHLY and CDR2 is FYNNEI. The CDR3 sequence is CASSRQGANYGYTF. In DNA form, the CDR3 reads TGTGCCAGCAGTCGACAGGGGGCTAACTATGGCTACACCTTC.

This clonotype showed up many times. Here the CDR3 DNA reads TGCAGTGCTGTGGGAGGGGGCGCATCCAACTATGGCTACACCTTC. This translates into CSAVGGGASNYGYTF. The V call is TRBV20-1, the J call TRBJ1-2, with 7 bases lining up with TRBD1. Trimming at V came to 5 bases and at J to 2 bases, leaving 11 bases not matched to a gene. This CDR3 comprises 15 residues. Germline V gene data show CDR1 as DFQATT and CDR2 as SNEGSKA (reference sequence).

This clonotype was observed at least ten times. The gene calls are TRBV11-2 and TRBJ2-2; TRBD1 or TRBD2 may be the D gene (5 bases each). From germline, CDR1 is SGHAT and CDR2 FQNNGV. V was cut by 1 base and J by 0 bases, with 18 bases left in between. CDR3 size: 19 residues. CDR3 in amino acids: CASSLVPLVGGPNTGELFF. The CDR3 coding sequence is TGTGCCAGCAGCTTAGTGCCCCTCGTTGGGGGTCCGAACACCGGGGAGCTGTTTTTT.

This clonotype has at least ten counts. This rearrangement joins TRBV30 to TRBJ2-2; 8 bases align to TRBD2. CDR3 size: 14 residues. The junction had 5 bases not matched to a gene; V was cut back by 2 bases and J by 6 bases. In germline, CDR1 is GTSNPN, CDR2 SVGIG (reference sequence). The CDR3 loop is CAWSFSGAAGELFF. The CDR3 DNA follows: TGTGCCTGGAGTTTTAGCGGGGCGGCCGGGGAGCTGTTTTTT. The full variable domain, its missing parts supplied by reference TRBV30 and TRBJ2-2, is SQTIHQWPATLVQPVGSPLSLECTVEGTSNPNLYWYRQAAGRGLQLLFYSVGIGQISSEVPQNLSASRPQDRQFILSSKKLLLSDSGFYLCAWSFSGAAGELFFGEGSRLTVL.

This clonotype has ten or more counts. The chain is built from TRBV6-1 and TRBJ1-2, with 10 bases identical to TRBD1. The CDR3 totals 14 residues. Germline trimming cut 5 bases from V and 4 bases from J; bases unmatched to any gene: 4. The germline V gene encodes CDR1 MNHNS and CDR2 SASEGT. The CDR3 region has the DNA TGTGCCAGCAGTAGGACAGGGGGAAGCTATGGCTACACCTTC. This codes for CASSRTGGSYGYTF.

The CDR3 sequence: CASSNMGDRLNTIYF. For the CDR3, the DNA is TGTGCCAGCAGCAATATGGGGGACAGGCTGAACACCATATATTTT. The V call is TRBV6-1, the J call TRBJ1-3; 8 bases line up with TRBD1. Trimming at V came to 6 bases and at J to 7 bases, leaving 11 bases not matched to a gene. The CDR3 has 15 residues. Germline CDR1 MNHNS, CDR2 SASEGT.

There are many counts of this clonotype. The chain employs TRBV7-2 and TRBJ1-2; TRBD1 matches at 7 bases. The germline CDR1 and CDR2 sequences are SGHTA and FQGNSA. This CDR3 is built from 13 residues. The J segment lost 6 bases and the V segment lost 5 bases, leaving 6 bases of the junction unmatched. CDR3 amino acids: CASSQRQGDGYTF. The CDR3 DNA reads as TGTGCCAGCAGCCAGCGACAGGGAGATGGCTACACCTTC.